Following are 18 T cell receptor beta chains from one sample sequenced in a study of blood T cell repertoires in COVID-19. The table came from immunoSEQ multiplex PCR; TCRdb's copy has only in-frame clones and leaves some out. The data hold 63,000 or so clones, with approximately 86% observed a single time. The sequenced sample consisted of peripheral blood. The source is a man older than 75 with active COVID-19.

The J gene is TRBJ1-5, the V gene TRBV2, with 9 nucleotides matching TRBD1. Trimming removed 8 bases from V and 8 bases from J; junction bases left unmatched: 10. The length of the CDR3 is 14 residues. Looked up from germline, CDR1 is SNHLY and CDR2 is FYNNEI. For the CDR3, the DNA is TGTGCCAGCTCCGGGACAGGGAGGTGGGAGCCCCAGCATTTT. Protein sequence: CASSGTGRWEPQHF.

CDR3 coding DNA: TGTGCCAGCAGCTTGGGACAGGCAGGATCACCCCTCCACTTT. As protein: CASSLGQAGSPLHF. The rearrangement joins TRBV7-2 to TRBJ1-6, with 8 nucleotides matching TRBD1. Germline CDR1 reads SGHTA; CDR2 reads FQGNSA. After removal of 3 bases from V and 10 bases from J, the junction contained 5 bases not matched to a gene. The CDR3 has 14 amino acids.

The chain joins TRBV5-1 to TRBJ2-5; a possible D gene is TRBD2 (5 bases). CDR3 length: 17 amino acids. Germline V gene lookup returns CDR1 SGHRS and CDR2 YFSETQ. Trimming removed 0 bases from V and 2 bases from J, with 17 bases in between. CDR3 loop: CASSLERLVRGQETQYF. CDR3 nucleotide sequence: TGCGCCAGCAGCTTGGAGCGTCTTGTACGGGGTCAAGAGACCCAGTACTTC.

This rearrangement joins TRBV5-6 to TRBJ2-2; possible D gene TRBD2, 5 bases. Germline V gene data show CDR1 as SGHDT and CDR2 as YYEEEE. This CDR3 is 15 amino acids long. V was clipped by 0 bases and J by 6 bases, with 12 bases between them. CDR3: CASSLVGERAGELFF. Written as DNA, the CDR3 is TGTGCCAGCAGCTTGGTTGGGGAGAGGGCCGGGGAGCTGTTTTTT. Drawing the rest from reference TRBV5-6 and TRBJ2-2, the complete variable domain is DAGVTQSPTHLIKTRGQQVTLRCSPKSGHDTVSWYQQALGQGPQFIFQYYEEEERQRGNFPDRFSGHQFPNYSSELNVNALLLGDSALYLCASSLVGERAGELFFGEGSRLTVL.

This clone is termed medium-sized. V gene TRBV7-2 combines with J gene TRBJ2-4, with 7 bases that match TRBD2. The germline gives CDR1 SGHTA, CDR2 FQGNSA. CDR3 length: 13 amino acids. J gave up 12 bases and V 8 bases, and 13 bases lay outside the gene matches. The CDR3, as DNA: TGTGCCAGCCTCGGGGGGACTTTCGGCAATCAGTACTTC. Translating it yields CASLGGTFGNQYF.

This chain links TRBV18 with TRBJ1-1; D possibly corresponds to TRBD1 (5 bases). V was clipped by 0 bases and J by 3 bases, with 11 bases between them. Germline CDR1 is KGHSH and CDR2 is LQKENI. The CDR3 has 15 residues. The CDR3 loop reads CASSPPRGRDTEAFF. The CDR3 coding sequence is TGTGCCAGCTCACCACCGCGGGGGAGGGACACTGAAGCTTTCTTT.

CDR3 sequence (DNA): TGTGCCAGCAGCCCCCAGAGGACAGGGTTCACAGATACGCAGTATTTT. Amino acids: CASSPQRTGFTDTQYF. The J gene is TRBJ2-3, the V gene TRBV3-1 (or the pseudogene TRBV3-2), with 8 bases aligning to TRBD1. V lost 4 bases and J lost 2; bases outside the gene matches: 8. The CDR3 contains 16 residues. Germline V gene sequence: CDR1 LGHDT, CDR2 YNNKEL (reference sequence).

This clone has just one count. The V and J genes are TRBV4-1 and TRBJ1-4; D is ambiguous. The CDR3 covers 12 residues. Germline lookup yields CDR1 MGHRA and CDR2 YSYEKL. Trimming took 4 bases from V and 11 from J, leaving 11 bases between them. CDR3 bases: TGCGCCAGCAGCCTCGAGAGAGGGAAACTGTTTTTT. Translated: CASSLERGKLFF.

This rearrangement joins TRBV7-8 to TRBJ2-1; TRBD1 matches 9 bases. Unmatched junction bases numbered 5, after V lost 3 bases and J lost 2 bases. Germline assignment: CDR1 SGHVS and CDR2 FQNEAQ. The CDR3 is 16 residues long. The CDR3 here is CASSFSRTGAYNEQFF. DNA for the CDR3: TGTGCCAGCAGCTTTTCAAGGACAGGGGCCTACAATGAGCAGTTCTTC.

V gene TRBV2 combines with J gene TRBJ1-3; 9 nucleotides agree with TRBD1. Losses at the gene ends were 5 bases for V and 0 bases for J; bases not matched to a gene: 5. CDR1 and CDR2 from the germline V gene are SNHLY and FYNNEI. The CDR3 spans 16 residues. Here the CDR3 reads CASSKGTGSSGNTIYF. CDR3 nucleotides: TGTGCCAGCAGTAAGGGGACAGGGAGCTCTGGAAACACCATATATTTT.

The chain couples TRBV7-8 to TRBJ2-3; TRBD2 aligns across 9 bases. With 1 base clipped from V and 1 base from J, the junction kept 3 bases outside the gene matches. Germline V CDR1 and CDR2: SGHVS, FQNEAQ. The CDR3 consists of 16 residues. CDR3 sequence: CASSLGAGGGTDTQYF. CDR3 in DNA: TGTGCCAGCAGCTTAGGGGCGGGAGGGGGCACAGATACGCAGTATTTT.

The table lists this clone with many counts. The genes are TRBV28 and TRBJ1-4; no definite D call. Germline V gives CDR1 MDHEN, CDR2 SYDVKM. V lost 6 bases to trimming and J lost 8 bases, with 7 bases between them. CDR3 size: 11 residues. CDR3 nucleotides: TGTGCCAGCAGCTCTTCCGAAAAACTGTTTTTT. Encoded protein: CASSSSEKLFF.

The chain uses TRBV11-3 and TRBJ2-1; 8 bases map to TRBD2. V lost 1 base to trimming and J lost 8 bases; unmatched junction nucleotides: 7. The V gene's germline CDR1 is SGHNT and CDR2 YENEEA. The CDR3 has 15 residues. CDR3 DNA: TGTGCCAGCAGCTTAGGGGCAGCGGGAGAACATGAGCAGTTCTTC. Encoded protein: CASSLGAAGEHEQFF.

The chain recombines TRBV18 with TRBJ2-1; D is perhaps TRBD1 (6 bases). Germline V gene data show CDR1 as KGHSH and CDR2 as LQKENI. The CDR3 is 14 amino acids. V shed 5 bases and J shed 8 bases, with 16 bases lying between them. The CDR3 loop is CASSIGGPVYEQFF. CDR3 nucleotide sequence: TGTGCCAGCTCAATAGGGGGTCCCGTTTATGAGCAGTTCTTC. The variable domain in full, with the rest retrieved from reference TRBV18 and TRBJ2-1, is NAGVMQNPRHLVRRRGQEARLRCSPMKGHSHVYWYRQLPEEGLKFMVYLQKENIIDESGMPKERFSAEFPKEGPSILRIQQVVRGDSAAYFCASSIGGPVYEQFFGPGTRLTVL.

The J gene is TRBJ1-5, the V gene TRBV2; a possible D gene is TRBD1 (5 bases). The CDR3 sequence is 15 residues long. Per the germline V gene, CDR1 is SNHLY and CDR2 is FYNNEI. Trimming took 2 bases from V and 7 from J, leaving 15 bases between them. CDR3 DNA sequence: TGTGCCAGCAGTGAATTGCAGGGTAGATGGCAGCCCCAGCATTTT. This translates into CASSELQGRWQPQHF.

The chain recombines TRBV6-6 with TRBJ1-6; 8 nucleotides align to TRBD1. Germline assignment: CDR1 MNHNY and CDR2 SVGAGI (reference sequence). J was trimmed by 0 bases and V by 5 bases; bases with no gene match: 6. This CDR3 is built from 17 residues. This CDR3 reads CASSRTGKSSYNSPLHF. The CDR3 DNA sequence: TGTGCCAGCAGTCGGACAGGGAAGAGCTCCTATAATTCACCCCTCCACTTT.

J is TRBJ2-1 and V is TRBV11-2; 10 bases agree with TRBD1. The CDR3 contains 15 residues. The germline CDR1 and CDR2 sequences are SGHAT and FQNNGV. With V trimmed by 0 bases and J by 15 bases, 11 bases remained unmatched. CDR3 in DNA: TGTGCCAGCAGCTTAGAGTCGGCGGGACAGGGGAAGAGGTTCTTC. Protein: CASSLESAGQGKRFF.

CDR3 sequence: CASTRRAGQGAGEQYF. DNA of the CDR3: TGTGCCAGCACTCGCCGAGCCGGACAGGGGGCGGGGGAGCAGTACTTC. The V call is TRBV7-2, the J call TRBJ2-7; 11 bases align to TRBD1. Germline values: CDR1 SGHTA, CDR2 FQGNSA. With V trimmed by 7 bases and J by 7 bases, 15 bases remained unmatched. This CDR3 spans 16 amino acids.